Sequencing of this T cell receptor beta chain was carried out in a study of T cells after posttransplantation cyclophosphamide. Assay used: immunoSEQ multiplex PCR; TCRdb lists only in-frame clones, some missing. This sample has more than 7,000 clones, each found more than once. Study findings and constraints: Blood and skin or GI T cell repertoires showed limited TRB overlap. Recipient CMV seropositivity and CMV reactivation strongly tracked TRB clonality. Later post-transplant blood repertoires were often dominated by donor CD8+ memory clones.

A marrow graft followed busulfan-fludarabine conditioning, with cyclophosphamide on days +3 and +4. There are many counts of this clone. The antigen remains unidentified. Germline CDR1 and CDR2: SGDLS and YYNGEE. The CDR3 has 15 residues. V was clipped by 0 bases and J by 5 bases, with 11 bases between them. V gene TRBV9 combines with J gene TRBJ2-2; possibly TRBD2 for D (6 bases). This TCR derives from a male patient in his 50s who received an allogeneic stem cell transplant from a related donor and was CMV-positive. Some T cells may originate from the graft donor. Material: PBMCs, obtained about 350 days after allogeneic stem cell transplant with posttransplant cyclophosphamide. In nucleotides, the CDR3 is TGTGCCAGCAGCGTAGTGGGCGGGACTACCGGGGAGCTGTTTTTT. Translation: CASSVVGGTTGELFF.